This T cell receptor beta chain was sequenced for a study of beta chain features in type 1 diabetes. Study at large: The study examined more than 100,000,000 sorted cells across all samples. Study-level findings and limits: Fewer junction insertions and more nucleotide deletions appeared in type 1 diabetes patients.

Points on this clone: Its antigen is not known.

The CDR3 totals 14 residues. V gave up 4 bases and J gave up 7 bases; unmatched junction bases: 8. The germline gives CDR1 MNHEY, CDR2 SMNVEV (reference sequence). cDNA synthesis used the whole RNA isolate, giving expressed TCRB sequences. TCRdb's copy holds only in-frame clones and misses some; the assay was immunoSEQ multiplex PCR. The sample contains around 44,000 clones, about 51% of which appear only once. One heparinised draw, averaging about 0.11 L, was taken per donor. The chain is built from TRBV27 and TRBJ1-2; 8 bases map to TRBD1. Material for sequencing was Tregs from blood. This TCR was recovered from a woman aged 18 to 35 in good health. In nucleotides, the CDR3 is TGTGCCAGCAGTTGGGCCCAGGGGGCTCGTGGCTACACCTTC. Its protein is CASSWAQGARGYTF.